A single sample is the source of the 31 T cell receptor beta chains below, sequenced in a study of T cell repertoires in cytomegalovirus infection. TCRdb independently ran MiXCR on the reads; one entry per CDR3 protein. The sample holds around 180,000 distinct CDR3 sequences, approximately 19% seen once. The sample comprised PBMCs. Receptor source: a human donor in good health (CMV status not recorded). Some clones in this sample may be carry-over from other donors' samples.

V gene TRBV12-3 or TRBV12-4 combines with J gene TRBJ2-2, with 8 bases aligning to TRBD2. Germline trimming cut 6 bases from V and 4 bases from J; bases unmatched to any gene: 16. The CDR3 spans 18 residues. As DNA, the CDR3 is TGTGCCAGCAGCCCCCCCCGGCGGGAGGCCGAGAGCACCGGGGAGCTGTTTTTT. Translating it yields CASSPPRREAESTGELFF.

The genes are TRBV20-1 and TRBJ2-7; no definite D call. This CDR3 region has 13 residues. Germline CDR1 is DFQATT and CDR2 is SNEGSKA (reference sequence). Between the trimmed V and J ends, which lost 0 bases and 4 bases, there was a span of 10 bases. The CDR3 bases are TGCAGTGCTAGAGAAGGGTTTGGTTACGAGCAGTACTTC. This gives the protein CSAREGFGYEQYF.

This clonotype showed up just a few times. The chain combines TRBV12-5 with TRBJ2-5, with D possibly being TRBD2 (5 bases). V gave up 2 bases and J gave up 2 bases, with 6 bases separating them. CDR1 and CDR2 (germline): LGHNT, FRNRAP. The CDR3 has 13 amino acids. The CDR3 sequence is CASGLRGQETQYF. In DNA, the CDR3 is TGTGCTAGTGGTTTGCGGGGTCAAGAGACCCAGTACTTC. Filled out from reference TRBV12-5 and TRBJ2-5, the complete variable domain reads DARVTQTPRHKVTEMGQEVTMRCQPILGHNTVFWYRQTMMQGLELLAYFRNRAPLDDSGMPKDRFSAEMPDATLATLKIQPSEPRDSAVYFCASGLRGQETQYFGPGTRLLVL.

The chain joins TRBV5-1 to TRBJ1-1; D perhaps matches TRBD1 (6 bases). V was trimmed by 2 bases and J by 1 base, leaving 9 bases between them. Per germline, CDR1 SGHRS and CDR2 YFSETQ. The CDR3 is 14 amino acids. CDR3 sequence (DNA): TGCGCCAGCAGCTTCCGGGACAAGAACACTGAAGCTTTCTTT. Its protein product is CASSFRDKNTEAFF.

The rearrangement links TRBV7-9 to TRBJ2-2; 9 bases align to TRBD2. J gave up 8 bases and V 0 bases, and 4 bases lay outside the gene matches. CDR3 length: 15 residues. Germline CDR1 is SEHNR and CDR2 is FQNEAQ (reference sequence). The CDR3 region is CASSLAGLAQGELFF. For the CDR3, the DNA is TGTGCCAGCAGCTTAGCGGGACTAGCACAAGGGGAGCTGTTTTTT.

V is TRBV12-3 or TRBV12-4 and J is TRBJ2-3, with a possible D match to TRBD2 (6 bases). This CDR3 contains 12 residues. Trimming removed 7 bases from V and 6 bases from J, with 11 bases in between. The CDR3 loop reads CASKTSADTQYF. CDR3 sequence (DNA): TGTGCCAGCAAGACTAGTGCGGATACGCAGTATTTT.

This clonotype was counted ten times or more. The chain employs TRBV7-2 and TRBJ2-5; D perhaps matches TRBD2 (6 bases). The CDR3 has 15 amino acids. Per the germline V gene, CDR1 is SGHTA and CDR2 is FQGNSA. V was clipped by 7 bases and J by 4 bases, with 19 bases between them. The CDR3 here is CASNVDSLGGETQYF. As DNA, the CDR3 is TGTGCCAGCAATGTTGATTCTCTCGGGGGAGAGACCCAGTACTTC. Combining the CDR3 with reference TRBV7-2 and TRBJ2-5 gives the whole variable domain GAGVSQSPSNKVTEKGKDVELRCDPISGHTALYWYRQSLGQGLEFLIYFQGNSAPDKSGLPSDRFSAERTGGSVSTLTIQRTQQEDSAVYLCASNVDSLGGETQYFGPGTRLLVL.

This clonotype appeared a few times. The V gene is TRBV12-3 or TRBV12-4, the J gene TRBJ1-4; D is ambiguous. This CDR3 region has 16 residues. Trimming shortened V by 7 bases and J by 0 bases, and 15 bases separated the two germline ends. CDR3 DNA sequence: TGTGCCAGCACCGGACGCCCAGGACCAACTAATGAAAAACTGTTTTTT. As protein: CASTGRPGPTNEKLFF.

This clonotype was seen more than once but under ten times. The V gene is TRBV5-1, the J gene TRBJ1-5; D unresolved. From germline, CDR1 is SGHRS and CDR2 YFSETQ. CDR3 size: 13 residues. V gave up 4 bases and J gave up 1 base, with 6 bases separating them. The CDR3 protein is CASSQDSNQPQHF. In DNA, the CDR3 is TGCGCCAGCAGCCAGGACAGCAATCAGCCCCAGCATTTT.

Regarding this clonotype: A read error is possible here, since a much larger clone lies one base away. The chain links TRBV4-1 to TRBJ1-2, with D possibly matching TRBD1 (6 bases). Germline lookup yields CDR1 MGHRA and CDR2 YSYEKL. CDR3 length: 16 residues. The CDR3 protein is CTSSHLLTGLFYGYTF. In nucleotides, the CDR3 is TGCACCAGCAGCCACCTCTTGACAGGTCTTTTCTATGGCTACACCTTC.

The V and J genes are TRBV27 and TRBJ2-7; D not resolved. CDR1 and CDR2 (germline): MNHEY, SMNVEV (reference sequence). The CDR3 spans 15 residues. Trimming stripped 6 bases from V and 3 bases from J, with 18 bases between. In nucleotides, the CDR3 is TGTGCCAGCAGAACGGACCGTGACATCAACTACGAGCAGTACTTC. This encodes CASRTDRDINYEQYF.

This clonotype was picked up many times. The V gene is TRBV27, the J gene TRBJ2-7, with D tentatively TRBD1 or TRBD2 (5 bases each). CDR1 and CDR2 (germline): MNHEY, SMNVEV (reference sequence). Trimming cost V 5 bases and J 5 bases, with 19 bases left between them. The length of the CDR3 is 15 residues. DNA for the CDR3: TGTGCCAGCAGTCTTTATAGACCCGGGACGGACGAGCAGTACTTC. Its translation is CASSLYRPGTDEQYF.

A word on this clonotype: A read error may account for a junction end that differs from germline. This rearrangement joins TRBV25-1 to TRBJ1-2; 7 bases agree with TRBD1. This CDR3 has 15 amino acids. Germline V gene lookup returns CDR1 MGHDK and CDR2 SYGVNS. The CDR3 here is CDSSEVKGALGGYTF. Written as DNA, the CDR3 is TGTGACAGCAGTGAAGTAAAGGGGGCGCTGGGTGGCTACACCTTC.

CDR3 amino acids: CASSLDRVDTGELFF. As DNA, the CDR3 is TGTGCCAGCAGCTTGGACAGGGTGGACACCGGGGAGCTGTTTTTT. The chain combines TRBV5-4 with TRBJ2-2, with D possibly matching TRBD1 (6 bases). Trimming took off 0 bases at V and 3 bases at J, with 9 bases between the two ends. The CDR3 runs 15 residues. In germline, CDR1 is SGHNT, CDR2 YYREEE (reference sequence).

The J gene is TRBJ2-6, the V gene TRBV5-4; TRBD1 agrees at 8 bases. CDR1 is SGHNT, CDR2 YYREEE, per germline (reference sequence). Losses at the gene ends were 3 bases for V and 2 bases for J; bases not matched to a gene: 7. The CDR3 has 17 amino acids. CDR3 DNA sequence: TGTGCCAGCAGCTACCGGGACAGGCCTCCTGGGGCCAACGTCCTGACTTTC. Amino acids: CASSYRDRPPGANVLTF.

J is TRBJ2-2 and V is TRBV15; 7 bases match TRBD1. The V and J ends lost 0 bases and 4 bases, in that order; junction bases with no gene match: 8. The CDR3 sequence is 17 residues long. Germline CDR1 reads LNHNV; CDR2 reads YYDKDF (reference sequence). Written as DNA, the CDR3 is TGTGCCACCAGCAGAGATATCACAGGGGAAGGCACCGGGGAGCTGTTTTTT. Translation gives CATSRDITGEGTGELFF.

This clonotype has just one count. A much larger clone sits a single nucleotide away, making a read error possible. The V call is TRBV29-1, the J call TRBJ1-1, with TRBD1 matching over 9 bases. The CDR3 consists of 14 residues. Germline V CDR1 and CDR2: SQVTM, ANQGSEA. In nucleotides, the CDR3 is TGCAGCGTTGTACAGGGGGCGGGGGCCACTGAAGCTCTCTTT. Translated: CSVVQGAGATEALF. Full variable domain (rest looked up from reference TRBV29-1 and TRBJ1-1): SAVISQKPSRDICQRGTSLTIQCQVDSQVTMMFWYRQQPGQSLTLIATANQGSEATYESGFVIDKFPISRPNLTFSTLTVSNMSPEDSSIYLCSVVQGAGATEALFGQGTRLTVV.

This clonotype was observed a handful of times. This rearrangement joins TRBV28 to TRBJ2-1; 12 bases align to TRBD2. The CDR3 is 17 residues long. The trim removed 5 bases at V and 10 bases at J, leaving 15 bases unmatched. Germline CDR1 and CDR2: MDHEN and SYDVKM. The CDR3 DNA reads as TGTGCCAGCAGTACATGGACTAGCGGGACCACCCTGAGAGAGCAGTTCTTC. Translated: CASSTWTSGTTLREQFF.

This clonotype was found a few times. This sequence joins TRBV14 and TRBJ1-1, with D hard to call. The CDR3 extends over 13 amino acids. Trimming removed 2 bases at V and 4 bases at J, with 8 bases between. The germline V gene has CDR1 SGHDN and CDR2 FVKESK. CDR3 sequence: CASSQLQGTEAFF. The DNA for the CDR3 is TGTGCCAGCAGCCAACTCCAAGGCACTGAAGCTTTCTTT.

The chain has TRBV27 and TRBJ2-7; the D gene is possibly TRBD2 (5 bases). This CDR3 has 15 residues. Per germline, CDR1 MNHEY and CDR2 SMNVEV (reference sequence). Trimming took 0 bases from V and 3 from J, leaving 12 bases between them. The CDR3 DNA sequence: TGTGCCAGCAGTTTATCCGAAACCGGGGACTACGAGCAGTACTTC. It specifies CASSLSETGDYEQYF.

The genes are TRBV5-6 and TRBJ2-5; possible D gene TRBD1, 6 bases. This CDR3 contains 14 residues. Trimming cost V 4 bases and J 1 base, with 11 bases left between them. Germline CDR1 SGHDT, CDR2 YYEEEE. The CDR3 is CASSLWTAQETQYF. CDR3 coding DNA: TGTGCCAGCAGCCTATGGACAGCCCAAGAGACCCAGTACTTC. Filled out from reference TRBV5-6 and TRBJ2-5, the complete variable domain reads DAGVTQSPTHLIKTRGQQVTLRCSPKSGHDTVSWYQQALGQGPQFIFQYYEEEERQRGNFPDRFSGHQFPNYSSELNVNALLLGDSALYLCASSLWTAQETQYFGPGTRLLVL.

The genes are TRBV7-9 and TRBJ2-3, with 15 bases matching TRBD2. J gave up 10 bases and V 1 base, and 6 bases lay outside the gene matches. Germline CDR1 is SEHNR and CDR2 is FQNEAQ (reference sequence). The CDR3 runs to 16 residues. CDR3 residues: CASSLGTSGRASPQYF. CDR3 nucleotide sequence: TGTGCCAGCAGCTTAGGGACTAGCGGGAGGGCCTCTCCGCAGTATTTT.

This clonotype was seen more than once but under ten times. The chain employs TRBV20-1 and TRBJ1-2; a possible D gene is TRBD1 (5 bases). Trimming stripped 0 bases from V and 4 bases from J, with 12 bases between. The CDR3 covers 14 residues. Germline CDR1 reads DFQATT; CDR2 reads SNEGSKA (reference sequence). CDR3 DNA sequence: TGCAGTGCTAGAGAGCTGCAGGGACCCTATGGCTACACCTTC. The encoded protein is CSARELQGPYGYTF.

This sequence joins TRBV2 and TRBJ2-7; a possible D gene is TRBD1 (6 bases). V lost 0 bases and J 4 bases, leaving 16 bases between the germline ends. In germline, CDR1 is SNHLY, CDR2 FYNNEI. CDR3 size: 16 residues. Here the CDR3 DNA reads TGTGCCAGCAGTGAAGCAACCGGGACACAGACTTACGAGCAGTACTTC. Protein product: CASSEATGTQTYEQYF.

CDR3 amino acids: CASLTPRGQETQYF. CDR3 nucleotides: TGTGCCAGCCTTACCCCACGGGGCCAAGAGACCCAGTACTTC. The chain uses TRBV5-5 and TRBJ2-5, with D perhaps matching TRBD2 (5 bases). The germline gives CDR1 SGHKS, CDR2 YYEKEE (reference sequence). V lost 7 bases and J lost 1, with 14 bases in between. This CDR3 contains 14 residues.

This clonotype was seen a handful of times. This sequence joins TRBV7-9 and TRBJ2-1; D ambiguous. Germline loops: CDR1 SEHNR, CDR2 FQNEAQ (reference sequence). This CDR3 has 13 residues. Trimming removed 4 bases at V and 8 bases at J, with 12 bases between. The CDR3 sequence: CASSSEFSHEQFF. DNA of the CDR3: TGTGCCAGCAGCTCCGAATTTTCCCATGAGCAGTTCTTC.

This chain links TRBV19 with TRBJ2-7, with D possibly matching TRBD2 (5 bases). V shed 6 bases and J shed 0 bases, with 15 bases lying between them. CDR1 and CDR2 from the germline V gene are LNHDA and SQIVND (reference sequence). The CDR3 totals 15 residues. The CDR3 sequence: CASRREGESSYEQYF. The CDR3 DNA reads TGTGCCAGTAGACGAGAGGGTGAGAGCTCCTACGAGCAGTACTTC.

The genes are TRBV9 and TRBJ1-4; no reliable D call. Trimming stripped 3 bases from V and 8 bases from J, with 17 bases between. CDR3 size: 15 residues. Looked up from germline, CDR1 is SGDLS and CDR2 is YYNGEE. CDR3 loop: CASSAFAGPGEKLFF. For the CDR3, the DNA is TGTGCCAGCAGCGCCTTCGCCGGGCCCGGGGAAAAACTGTTTTTT.

This clonotype was observed many times. V gene TRBV12-3 or TRBV12-4 combines with J gene TRBJ2-7; 10 bases fit TRBD1. After removal of 6 bases from V and 4 bases from J, the junction contained 6 bases not matched to a gene. The CDR3 is 14 residues long. The CDR3 spells CASSRWDRGYEQYF. CDR3 DNA sequence: TGTGCCAGCAGCCGATGGGACAGGGGATACGAGCAGTACTTC.

This clonotype was counted a few times. The chain joins TRBV2 to TRBJ2-2, with 7 bases identical to TRBD1. The CDR3 loop spans 15 amino acids. CDR1 and CDR2 from the germline V gene are SNHLY and FYNNEI. V was pared by 2 bases and J by 1 base, with 1 base of the junction left unmatched. CDR3 nucleotides: TGTGCCAGCAGTGAATGGGACAGGAACACCGGGGAGCTGTTTTTT. Its translation is CASSEWDRNTGELFF.

This clonotype was counted only a few times. This chain connects TRBV10-3 to TRBJ2-1; TRBD2 matches at 9 bases. The CDR3 is 11 residues long. Germline V lookup: CDR1 ENHRY, CDR2 SYGVKD. After removal of 3 bases from V and 12 bases from J, the junction contained 0 bases not matched to a gene. The CDR3 bases are TGTGCCATCAGTGATAGCGGGGGGCAGTTCTTC. Protein product: CAISDSGGQFF.